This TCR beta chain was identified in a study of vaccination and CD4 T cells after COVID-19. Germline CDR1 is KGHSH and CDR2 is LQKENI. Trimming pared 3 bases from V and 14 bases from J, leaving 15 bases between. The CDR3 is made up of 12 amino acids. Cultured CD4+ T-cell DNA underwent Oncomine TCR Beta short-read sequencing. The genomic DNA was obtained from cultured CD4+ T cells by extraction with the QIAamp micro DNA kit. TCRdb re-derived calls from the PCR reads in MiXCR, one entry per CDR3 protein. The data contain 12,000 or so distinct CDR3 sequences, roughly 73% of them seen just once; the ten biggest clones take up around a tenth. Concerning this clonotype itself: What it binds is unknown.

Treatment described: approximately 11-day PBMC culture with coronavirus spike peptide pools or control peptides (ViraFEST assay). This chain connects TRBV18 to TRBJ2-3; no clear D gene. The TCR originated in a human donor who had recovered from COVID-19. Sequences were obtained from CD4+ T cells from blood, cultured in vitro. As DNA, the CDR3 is TGTGCCAGCTCACCCCCTAGGGTGGCGCGGTATTTT. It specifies CASSPPRVARYF.